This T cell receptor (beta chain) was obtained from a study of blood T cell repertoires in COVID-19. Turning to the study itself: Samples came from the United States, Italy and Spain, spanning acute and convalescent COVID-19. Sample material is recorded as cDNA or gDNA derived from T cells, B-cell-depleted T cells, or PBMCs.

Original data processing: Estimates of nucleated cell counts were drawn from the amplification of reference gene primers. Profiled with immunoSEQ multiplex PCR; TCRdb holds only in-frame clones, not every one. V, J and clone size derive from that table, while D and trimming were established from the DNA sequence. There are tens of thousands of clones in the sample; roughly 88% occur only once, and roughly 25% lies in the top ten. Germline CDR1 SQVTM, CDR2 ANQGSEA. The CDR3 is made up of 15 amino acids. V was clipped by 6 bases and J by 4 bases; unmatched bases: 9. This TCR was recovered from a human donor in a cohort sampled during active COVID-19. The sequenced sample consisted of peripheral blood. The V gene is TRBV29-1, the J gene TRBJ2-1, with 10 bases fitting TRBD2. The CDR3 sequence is CSVRIAGGVYNEQFF. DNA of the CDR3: TGCAGCGTGAGGATAGCGGGAGGTGTGTACAATGAGCAGTTCTTC.